This T cell receptor beta chain originates from a study of blood T cell repertoires in COVID-19. Per the authors' pipeline: Reference gene primers were amplified, and this amplification served to estimate nucleated cell counts. Some clones are missing from TCRdb's copy, which holds only in-frame ones; the method was immunoSEQ multiplex PCR. V, J and clone size reflect that table, while D and trimming were determined from the DNA. This table holds about 180,000 clones, over 70% found once. The participants were between about 18 and 100 years old and came from roughly 24 US areas. Participants had their cohort set by participant-reported clinical history. Up to 2 weeks before entering the study, exposed participants had met a COVID-19 case. The sample consisted of PBMCs or T cells enriched from blood (not recorded which). The TCR originated in a man aged 55 to 69 who had been exposed to COVID-19.

The CDR3 here is CASSLGRSYGYTF. The CDR3 DNA reads as TGTGCCAGCAGTTTAGGCAGATCCTATGGCTACACCTTC. The rearrangement joins TRBV12-3 or TRBV12-4 to TRBJ1-2; unclear D gene. The CDR3 covers 13 residues. V was cut by 1 base and J by 4 bases, with 7 bases left in between.